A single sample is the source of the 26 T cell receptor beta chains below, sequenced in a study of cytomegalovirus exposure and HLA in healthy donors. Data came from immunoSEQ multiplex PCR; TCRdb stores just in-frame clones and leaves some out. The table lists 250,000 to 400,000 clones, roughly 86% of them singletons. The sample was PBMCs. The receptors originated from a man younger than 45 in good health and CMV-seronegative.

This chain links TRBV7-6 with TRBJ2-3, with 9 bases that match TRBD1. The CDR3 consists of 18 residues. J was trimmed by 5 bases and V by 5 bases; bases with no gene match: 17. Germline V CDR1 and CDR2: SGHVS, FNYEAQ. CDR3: CASSHSRQGVFEGDTQYF. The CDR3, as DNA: TGTGCCAGCAGCCACAGTCGACAGGGGGTATTCGAGGGAGATACGCAGTATTTT.

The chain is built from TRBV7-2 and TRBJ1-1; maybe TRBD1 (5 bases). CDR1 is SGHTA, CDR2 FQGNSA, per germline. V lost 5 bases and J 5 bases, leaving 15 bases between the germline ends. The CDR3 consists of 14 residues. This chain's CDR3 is CASSPILRQTEAFF. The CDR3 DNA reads TGTGCCAGCAGCCCCATTTTACGACAGACTGAAGCTTTCTTT.

CDR3 bases: TGTGCCAGCAGTTACCCGGGACAGGGGACGACCGGGGAGCTGTTTTTT. This encodes CASSYPGQGTTGELFF. This chain links TRBV6-5 with TRBJ2-2; TRBD1 matches 10 bases. V lost 2 bases, J lost 5 bases, and 5 bases stayed unmatched. Germline V gene sequence: CDR1 MNHEY, CDR2 SVGAGI. This CDR3 spans 16 amino acids.

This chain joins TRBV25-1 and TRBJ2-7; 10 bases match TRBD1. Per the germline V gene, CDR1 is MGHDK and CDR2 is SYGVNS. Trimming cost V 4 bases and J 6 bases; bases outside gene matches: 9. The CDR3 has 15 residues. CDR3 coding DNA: TGTGCCAGCAGTGGCCCCTCCGGGACAGGGGCCGAGCAGTACTTC. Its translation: CASSGPSGTGAEQYF.

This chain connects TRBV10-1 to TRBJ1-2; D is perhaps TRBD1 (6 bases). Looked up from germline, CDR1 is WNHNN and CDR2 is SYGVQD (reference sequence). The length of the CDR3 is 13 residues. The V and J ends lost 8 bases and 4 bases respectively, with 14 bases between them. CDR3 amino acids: CASAMDSSYGYTF. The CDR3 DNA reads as TGCGCCAGCGCAATGGACAGCTCCTATGGCTACACCTTC.

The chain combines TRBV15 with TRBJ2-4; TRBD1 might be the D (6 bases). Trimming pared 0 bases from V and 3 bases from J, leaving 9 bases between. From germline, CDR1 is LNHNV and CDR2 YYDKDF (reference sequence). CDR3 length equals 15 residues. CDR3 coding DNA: TGTGCCACCAGCAGAGAACAACAGGGCAAAAACATTCAGTACTTC. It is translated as CATSREQQGKNIQYF.

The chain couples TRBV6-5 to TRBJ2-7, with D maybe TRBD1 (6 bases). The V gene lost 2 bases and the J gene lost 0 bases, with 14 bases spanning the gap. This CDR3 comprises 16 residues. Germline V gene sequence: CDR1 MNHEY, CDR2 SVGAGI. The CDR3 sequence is CASSYPTGKGSYEQYF. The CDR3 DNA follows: TGTGCCAGCAGTTACCCCACAGGGAAAGGCTCCTACGAGCAGTACTTC.

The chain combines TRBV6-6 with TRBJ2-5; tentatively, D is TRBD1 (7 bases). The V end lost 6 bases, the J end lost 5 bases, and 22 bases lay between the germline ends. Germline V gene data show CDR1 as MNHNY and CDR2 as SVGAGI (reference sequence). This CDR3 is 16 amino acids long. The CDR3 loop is CASRIQGGGWSETQYF. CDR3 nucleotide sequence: TGTGCCAGCAGGATCCAGGGGGGCGGGTGGTCGGAGACCCAGTACTTC.

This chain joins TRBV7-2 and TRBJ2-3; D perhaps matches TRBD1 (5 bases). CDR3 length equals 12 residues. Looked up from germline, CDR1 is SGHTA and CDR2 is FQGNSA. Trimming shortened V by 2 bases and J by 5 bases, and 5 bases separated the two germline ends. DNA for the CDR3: TGTGCCAGCAGCTTAACAGGAGATACGCAGTATTTT. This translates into CASSLTGDTQYF.

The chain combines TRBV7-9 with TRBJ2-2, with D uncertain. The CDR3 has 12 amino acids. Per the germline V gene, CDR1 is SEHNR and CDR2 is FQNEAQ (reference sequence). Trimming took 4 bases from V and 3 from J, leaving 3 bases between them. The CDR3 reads CASSSDTGELFF. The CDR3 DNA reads TGTGCCAGCAGCTCGGACACCGGGGAGCTGTTTTTT.

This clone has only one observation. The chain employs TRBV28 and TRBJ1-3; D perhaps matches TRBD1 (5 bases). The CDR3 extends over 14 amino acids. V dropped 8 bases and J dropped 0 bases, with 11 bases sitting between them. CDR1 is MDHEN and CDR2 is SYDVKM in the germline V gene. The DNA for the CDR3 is TGTGCCAGCCTCGGTAGGGGCTCTGGAAACACCATATATTTT. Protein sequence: CASLGRGSGNTIYF.

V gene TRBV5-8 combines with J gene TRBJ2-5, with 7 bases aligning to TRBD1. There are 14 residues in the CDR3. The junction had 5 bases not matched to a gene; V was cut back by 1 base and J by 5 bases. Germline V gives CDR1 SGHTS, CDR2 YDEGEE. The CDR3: CASSLRQGEETQYF. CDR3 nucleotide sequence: TGTGCCAGCAGCTTGCGGCAGGGGGAGGAGACCCAGTACTTC.

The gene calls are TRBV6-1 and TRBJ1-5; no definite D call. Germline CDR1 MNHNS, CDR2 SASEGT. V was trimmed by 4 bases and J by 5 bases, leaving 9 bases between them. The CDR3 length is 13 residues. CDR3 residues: CASSGVEYQPQHF. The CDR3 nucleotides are TGTGCCAGCAGTGGCGTCGAGTATCAGCCCCAGCATTTT.

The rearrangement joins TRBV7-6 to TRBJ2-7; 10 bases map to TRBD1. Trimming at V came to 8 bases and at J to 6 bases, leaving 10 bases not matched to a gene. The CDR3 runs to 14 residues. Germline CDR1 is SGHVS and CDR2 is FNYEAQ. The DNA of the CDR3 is TGTGCCAGCCGGTCTGGGGGACAGGGGACCGAGCAGTACTTC. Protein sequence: CASRSGGQGTEQYF. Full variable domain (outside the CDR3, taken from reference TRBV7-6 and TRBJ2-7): GAGVSQSPRYKVTKRGQDVALRCDPISGHVSLYWYRQALGQGPEFLTYFNYEAQQDKSGLPNDRFSAERPEGSISTLTIQRTEQRDSAMYRCASRSGGQGTEQYFGPGTRLTVT.

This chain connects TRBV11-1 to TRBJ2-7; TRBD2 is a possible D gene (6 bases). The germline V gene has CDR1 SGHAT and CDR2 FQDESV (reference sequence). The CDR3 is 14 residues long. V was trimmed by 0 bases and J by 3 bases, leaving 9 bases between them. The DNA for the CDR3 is TGTGCCAGCAGCTTAGCCGGGGGAAGCTACGAGCAGTACTTC. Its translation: CASSLAGGSYEQYF.

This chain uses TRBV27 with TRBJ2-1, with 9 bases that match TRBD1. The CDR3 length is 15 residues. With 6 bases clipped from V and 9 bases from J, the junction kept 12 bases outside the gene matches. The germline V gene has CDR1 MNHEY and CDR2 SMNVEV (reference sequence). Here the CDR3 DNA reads TGTGCCAGCAGATTGTACCTACAGGGGGCTCCTGAGCAGTTCTTC. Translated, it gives CASRLYLQGAPEQFF.

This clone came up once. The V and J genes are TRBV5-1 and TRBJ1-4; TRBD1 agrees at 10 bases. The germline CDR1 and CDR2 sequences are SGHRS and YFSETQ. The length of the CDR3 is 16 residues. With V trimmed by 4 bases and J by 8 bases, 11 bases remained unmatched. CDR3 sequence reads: CASSQGTGVREEKLFF. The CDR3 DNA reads TGCGCCAGCAGCCAAGGGACAGGGGTTCGGGAGGAAAAACTGTTTTTT. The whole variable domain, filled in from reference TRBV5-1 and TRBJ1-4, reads KAGVTQTPRYLIKTRGQQVTLSCSPISGHRSVSWYQQTPGQGLQFLFEYFSETQRNKGNFPGRFSGRQFSNSRSEMNVSTLELGDSALYLCASSQGTGVREEKLFFGSGTQLSVL.

This chain's CDR3 is CASSRGGDEQYF. For the CDR3, the DNA is TGTGCCAGCAGTCGAGGGGGGGACGAGCAGTACTTC. The chain joins TRBV27 to TRBJ2-7; weak D call: TRBD2 (7 bases). The germline V and J ends were trimmed by 5 bases and 5 bases, with 10 bases remaining between them. Germline V gives CDR1 MNHEY, CDR2 SMNVEV (reference sequence). The length of the CDR3 is 12 residues.

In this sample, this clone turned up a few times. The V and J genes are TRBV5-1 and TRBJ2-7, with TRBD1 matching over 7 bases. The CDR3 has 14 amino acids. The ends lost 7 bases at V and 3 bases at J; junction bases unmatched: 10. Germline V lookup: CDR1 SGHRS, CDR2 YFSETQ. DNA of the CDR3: TGCGCCAGCGGACCGGGACAGCCGGTCTACGAGCAGTACTTC. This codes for CASGPGQPVYEQYF.

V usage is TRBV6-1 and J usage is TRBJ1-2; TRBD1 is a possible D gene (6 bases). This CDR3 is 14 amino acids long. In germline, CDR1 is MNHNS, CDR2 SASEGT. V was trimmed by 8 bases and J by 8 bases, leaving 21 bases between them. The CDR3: CASQLGPGVQGYTF. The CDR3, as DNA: TGTGCCAGCCAGCTAGGTCCAGGGGTTCAGGGCTACACCTTC.

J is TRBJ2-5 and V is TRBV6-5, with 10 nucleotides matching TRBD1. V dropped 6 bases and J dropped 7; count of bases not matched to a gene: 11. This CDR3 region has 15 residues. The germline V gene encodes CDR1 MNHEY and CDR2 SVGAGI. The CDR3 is CASRETGQGWGTQYF. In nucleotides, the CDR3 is TGTGCCAGCAGAGAAACGGGACAGGGGTGGGGGACCCAGTACTTC.

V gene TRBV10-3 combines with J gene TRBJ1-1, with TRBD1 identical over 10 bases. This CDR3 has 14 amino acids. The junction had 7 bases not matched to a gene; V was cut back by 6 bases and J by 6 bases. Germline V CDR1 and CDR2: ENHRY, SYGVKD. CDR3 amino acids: CAIRPGTGEPEAFF. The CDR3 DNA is TGTGCCATCAGGCCCGGGACAGGGGAGCCTGAAGCTTTCTTT.

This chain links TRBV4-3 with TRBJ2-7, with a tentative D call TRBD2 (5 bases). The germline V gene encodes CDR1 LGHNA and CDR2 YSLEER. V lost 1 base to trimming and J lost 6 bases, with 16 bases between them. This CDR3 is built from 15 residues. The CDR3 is CASSQGLLAKSEQYF. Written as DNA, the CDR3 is TGCGCCAGCAGCCAAGGTCTGCTAGCTAAGTCCGAGCAGTACTTC.

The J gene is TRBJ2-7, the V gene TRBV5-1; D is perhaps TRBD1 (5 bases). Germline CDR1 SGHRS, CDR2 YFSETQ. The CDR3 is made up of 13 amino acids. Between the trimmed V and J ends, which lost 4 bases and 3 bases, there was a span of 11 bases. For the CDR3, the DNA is TGCGCCAGCAGCACGCAGGGTTACTACGAGCAGTACTTC. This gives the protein CASSTQGYYEQYF.

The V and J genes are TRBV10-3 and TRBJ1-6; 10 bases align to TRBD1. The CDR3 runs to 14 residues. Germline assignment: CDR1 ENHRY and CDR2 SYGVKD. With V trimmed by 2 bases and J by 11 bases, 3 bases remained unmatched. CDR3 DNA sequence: TGTGCCATCAGTGAGGGGACAGGGGTAACACCCCTCCACTTT. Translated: CAISEGTGVTPLHF.

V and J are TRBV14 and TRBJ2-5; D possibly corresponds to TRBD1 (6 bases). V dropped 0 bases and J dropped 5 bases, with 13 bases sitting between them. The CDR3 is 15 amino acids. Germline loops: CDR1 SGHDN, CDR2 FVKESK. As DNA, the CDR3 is TGTGCCAGCAGCCAAGATGCGGCAGGGGCCGAGACCCAGTACTTC. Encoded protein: CASSQDAAGAETQYF.